This T cell receptor beta chain originates from a study of identifying expanded T cells in peripheral blood. Study-wide points: Differentially abundant clones: approximately 1.3 between replicates, 16.4 at about two weeks, 19 to 20 at four.

Healthy donors had no documented immune events, such as infections, while sampled. Per the germline V gene, CDR1 is GTSNPN and CDR2 is SVGIG (reference sequence). The CDR3 totals 12 residues. Trimming removed 3 bases from V and 13 bases from J; junction bases left unmatched: 8. On this clone itself: Its antigen is not known.

TCRdb's table, derived via immunoSEQ multiplex PCR, lists solely in-frame clones and lacks some. The table lists approximately 86,000 clones, approximately 84% of them singletons. This receptor was identified in a person aged 18 to 69 in good health. What was sequenced was blood. The chain couples TRBV30 to TRBJ1-2; 10 nucleotides align to TRBD1. CDR3: CAWSTGTGVGTF. CDR3 DNA: TGTGCCTGGAGCACCGGGACAGGGGTGGGCACCTTC.